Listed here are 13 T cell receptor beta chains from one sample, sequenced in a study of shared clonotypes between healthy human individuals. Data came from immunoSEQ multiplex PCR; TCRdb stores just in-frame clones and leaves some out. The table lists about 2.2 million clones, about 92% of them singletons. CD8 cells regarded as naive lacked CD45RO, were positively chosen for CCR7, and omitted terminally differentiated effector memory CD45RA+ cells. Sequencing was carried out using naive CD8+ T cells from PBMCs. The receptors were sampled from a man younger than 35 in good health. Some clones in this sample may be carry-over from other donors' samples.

The CDR3 DNA reads as TGTGCCAGCTCGCCGCCCGTGGCCCGGACATCGAACACCGGGGAGCTGTTTTTT. Translation gives CASSPPVARTSNTGELFF. The chain combines TRBV18 with TRBJ2-2, with D perhaps TRBD1 (5 bases). CDR1 KGHSH and CDR2 LQKENI come from the germline V gene. The CDR3 loop spans 18 amino acids. V lost 6 bases to trimming and J lost 0 bases, with 20 bases between them.

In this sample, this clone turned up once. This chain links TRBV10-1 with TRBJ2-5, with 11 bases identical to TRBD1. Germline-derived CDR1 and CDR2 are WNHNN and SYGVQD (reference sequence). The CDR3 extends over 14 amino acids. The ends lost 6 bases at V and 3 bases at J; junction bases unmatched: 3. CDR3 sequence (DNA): TGCGCCAGCAGCCGGACAGGGGGCGAAGAGACCCAGTACTTC. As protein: CASSRTGGEETQYF.

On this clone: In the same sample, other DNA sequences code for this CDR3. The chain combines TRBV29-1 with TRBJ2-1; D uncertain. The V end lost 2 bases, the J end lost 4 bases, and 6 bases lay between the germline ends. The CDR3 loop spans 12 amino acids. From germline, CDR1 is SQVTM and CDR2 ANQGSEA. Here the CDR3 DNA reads TGCAGCGTTGAACTACTGTACAATGAGCAGTTCTTC. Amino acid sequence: CSVELLYNEQFF.

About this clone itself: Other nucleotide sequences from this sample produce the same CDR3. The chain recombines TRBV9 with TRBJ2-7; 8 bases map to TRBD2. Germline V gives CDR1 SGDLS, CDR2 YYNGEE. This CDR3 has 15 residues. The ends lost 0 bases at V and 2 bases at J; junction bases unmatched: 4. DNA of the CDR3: TGTGCCAGCAGCGTAGCTACGGGGGGGACCTACGAGCAGTACTTC. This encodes CASSVATGGTYEQYF.

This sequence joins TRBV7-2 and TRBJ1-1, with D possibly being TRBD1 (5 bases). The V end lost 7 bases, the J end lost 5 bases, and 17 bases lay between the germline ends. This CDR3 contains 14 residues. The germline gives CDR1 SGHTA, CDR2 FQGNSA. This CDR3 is CASNERGEGTEAFF. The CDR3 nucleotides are TGTGCCAGCAACGAGCGGGGGGAAGGAACTGAAGCTTTCTTT.

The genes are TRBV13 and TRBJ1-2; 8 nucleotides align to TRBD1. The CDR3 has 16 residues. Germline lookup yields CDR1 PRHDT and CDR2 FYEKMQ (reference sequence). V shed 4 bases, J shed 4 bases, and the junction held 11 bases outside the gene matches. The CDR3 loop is CASSSLDRAGLYGYTF. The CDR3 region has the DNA TGTGCCAGCAGCTCCCTGGACAGGGCAGGCCTCTATGGCTACACCTTC. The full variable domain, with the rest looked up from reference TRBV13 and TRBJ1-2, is AAGVIQSPRHLIKEKRETATLKCYPIPRHDTVYWYQQGPGQDPQFLISFYEKMQSDKGSIPDRFSAQQFSDYHSELNMSSLELGDSALYFCASSSLDRAGLYGYTFGSGTRLTVV.

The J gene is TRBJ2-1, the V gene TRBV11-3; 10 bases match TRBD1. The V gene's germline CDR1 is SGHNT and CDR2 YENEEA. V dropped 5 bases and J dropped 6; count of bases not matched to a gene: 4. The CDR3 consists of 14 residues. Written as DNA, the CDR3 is TGTGCCAGCAGCCGGAGGACAGGGGGCAATGAGCAGTTCTTC. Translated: CASSRRTGGNEQFF.

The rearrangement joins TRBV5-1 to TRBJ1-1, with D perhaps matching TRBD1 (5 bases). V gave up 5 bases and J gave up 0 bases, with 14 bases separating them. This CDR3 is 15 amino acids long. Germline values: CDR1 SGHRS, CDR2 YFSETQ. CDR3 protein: CASSRSRELNTEAFF. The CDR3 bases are TGCGCCAGCAGTCGTAGCAGGGAATTGAACACTGAAGCTTTCTTT.

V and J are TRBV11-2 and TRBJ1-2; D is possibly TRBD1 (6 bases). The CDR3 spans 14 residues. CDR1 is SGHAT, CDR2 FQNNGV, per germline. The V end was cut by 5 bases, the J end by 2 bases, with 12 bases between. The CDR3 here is CASSRKGTNYGYTF. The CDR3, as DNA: TGTGCCAGCAGCAGAAAAGGGACAAACTATGGCTACACCTTC. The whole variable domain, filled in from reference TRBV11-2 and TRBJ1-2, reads EAGVAQSPRYKIIEKRQSVAFWCNPISGHATLYWYQQILGQGPKLLIQFQNNGVVDDSQLPKDRFSAERLKGVDSTLKIQPAKLEDSAVYLCASSRKGTNYGYTFGSGTRLTVV.

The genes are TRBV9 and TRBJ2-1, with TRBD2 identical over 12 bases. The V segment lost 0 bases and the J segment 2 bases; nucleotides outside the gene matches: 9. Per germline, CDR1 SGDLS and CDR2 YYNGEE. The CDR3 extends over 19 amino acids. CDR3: CASSVDGPASGRAYNEQFF. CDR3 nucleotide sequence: TGTGCCAGCAGCGTAGATGGTCCGGCTAGCGGGAGGGCCTACAATGAGCAGTTCTTC. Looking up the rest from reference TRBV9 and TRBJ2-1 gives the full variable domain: DSGVTQTPKHLITATGQRVTLRCSPRSGDLSVYWYQQSLDQGLQFLIQYYNGEERAKGNILERFSAQQFPDLHSELNLSSLELGDSALYFCASSVDGPASGRAYNEQFFGPGTRLTVL.

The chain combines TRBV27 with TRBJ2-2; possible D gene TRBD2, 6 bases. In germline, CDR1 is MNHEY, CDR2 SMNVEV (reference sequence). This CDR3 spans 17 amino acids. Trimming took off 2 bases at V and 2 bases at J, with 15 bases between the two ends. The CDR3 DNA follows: TGTGCCAGCAGTTTAGGTATTTGGGGACTCAACACCGGGGAGCTGTTTTTT. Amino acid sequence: CASSLGIWGLNTGELFF.

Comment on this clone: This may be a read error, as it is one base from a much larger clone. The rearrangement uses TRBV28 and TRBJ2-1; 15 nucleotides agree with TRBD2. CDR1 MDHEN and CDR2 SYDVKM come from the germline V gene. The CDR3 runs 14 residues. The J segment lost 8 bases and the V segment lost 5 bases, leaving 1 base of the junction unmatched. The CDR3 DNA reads TGTGCCAGCAGTGGACTAGCGGGAGGGGATGAGCAGTTCTTC. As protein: CASSGLAGGDEQFF.

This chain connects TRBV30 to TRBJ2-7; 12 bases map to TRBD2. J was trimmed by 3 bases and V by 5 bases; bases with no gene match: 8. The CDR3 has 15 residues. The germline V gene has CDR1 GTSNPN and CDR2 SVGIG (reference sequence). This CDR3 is CAWQEGLAGLYEQYF. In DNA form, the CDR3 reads TGTGCCTGGCAAGAGGGACTAGCGGGCCTCTACGAGCAGTACTTC.